This passage covers 13 T cell receptor beta chains from one sample sequenced in a study of beta chain features in type 1 diabetes. The study reverse transcribed the entire isolated RNA, so it sequenced expressed TCRB transcripts. Generated by immunoSEQ multiplex PCR, the TCRdb table keeps only in-frame clones and is missing some. Among about 130,000 clones, about a tenth were seen once, and the ten largest hold roughly 0.7%. The sequencing input was central memory CD4+ T cells from blood. Receptors were obtained from a man between 18 and 35 years old in good health.

Comment on this clone: Other DNA sequences in the same sample also yield this CDR3. The V gene is TRBV15, the J gene TRBJ2-7, with D maybe TRBD2 (5 bases). The germline CDR1 and CDR2 sequences are LNHNV and YYDKDF (reference sequence). This CDR3 is 12 amino acids long. The V gene lost 5 bases and the J gene lost 4 bases, with 9 bases spanning the gap. The CDR3 DNA reads TGTGCCACCAGCCCCGGGGAATACGAGCAGTACTTC. Translated: CATSPGEYEQYF.

This clone was seen more than once but under ten times. The chain uses TRBV6-5 and TRBJ1-1, with D possibly TRBD1 on 5 matching bases. Germline V CDR1 and CDR2: MNHEY, SVGAGI. This CDR3 has 15 amino acids. V gave up 1 base and J gave up 5 bases, with 14 bases separating them. This chain's CDR3 is CASSYLSTRGTEAFF. Written as DNA, the CDR3 is TGTGCCAGCAGTTACTTGAGTACCCGGGGGACTGAAGCTTTCTTT.

This clone was found a few times. The chain uses TRBV6-1 and TRBJ1-2; 9 bases are a match to TRBD1. The CDR3 contains 13 residues. J was trimmed by 14 bases and V by 3 bases; bases with no gene match: 10. CDR1 is MNHNS and CDR2 is SASEGT in the germline V gene. The CDR3: CASSEGQGPGGTF. The DNA of the CDR3 is TGTGCCAGCAGTGAGGGACAGGGCCCGGGCGGTACCTTC.

This clone was seen a few times. The rearrangement joins TRBV9 to TRBJ1-2; possibly TRBD1 for D (6 bases). The CDR3 runs to 17 residues. Germline lookup yields CDR1 SGDLS and CDR2 YYNGEE. The ends were cut back, 5 bases at V and 7 bases at J, with 27 bases in the middle. CDR3 region: CASSETGTPRQVSGYTF. The CDR3, as DNA: TGTGCCAGCAGTGAAACCGGGACACCGAGGCAGGTCTCTGGCTACACCTTC.

V is TRBV30 and J is TRBJ1-2; 9 nucleotides agree with TRBD1. The CDR3 sequence is 13 residues long. Trimming at V came to 5 bases and at J to 4 bases, leaving 5 bases not matched to a gene. Germline lookup yields CDR1 GTSNPN and CDR2 SVGIG (reference sequence). CDR3 sequence (DNA): TGTGCCTGGGACTCGACAGGGGGCTATGGCTACACCTTC. Translated, it gives CAWDSTGGYGYTF.

The V and J genes are TRBV7-2 and TRBJ2-5; TRBD2 matches 8 bases. The J segment lost 5 bases and the V segment lost 5 bases, leaving 7 bases of the junction unmatched. The CDR3 is 14 residues long. Germline CDR1 reads SGHTA; CDR2 reads FQGNSA. This CDR3 is CASSTETSVETQYF. Written as DNA, the CDR3 is TGTGCCAGCAGCACAGAGACTAGCGTCGAGACCCAGTACTTC.

This clone was detected ten times or more. This chain connects TRBV7-2 to TRBJ2-5; no reliable D call. CDR3 length: 12 residues. V lost 5 bases and J lost 1, with 5 bases in between. Germline V gives CDR1 SGHTA, CDR2 FQGNSA. The CDR3 coding sequence is TGTGCCAGCAGCCCCGGCCAAGAGACCCAGTACTTC. As protein: CASSPGQETQYF.

The chain carries TRBV6-5 and TRBJ2-5, with D unresolved. The V and J ends lost 2 bases and 2 bases respectively, with 15 bases between them. This CDR3 comprises 16 residues. Per germline, CDR1 MNHEY and CDR2 SVGAGI. CDR3 sequence reads: CASSYGASPSQETQYF. The CDR3 DNA is TGTGCCAGCAGTTACGGCGCTAGTCCATCACAAGAGACCCAGTACTTC.

A few counts support this clone. The chain is built from TRBV19 and TRBJ2-2; D is perhaps TRBD1 (5 bases). The V end lost 4 bases, the J end lost 1 base, and 7 bases lay between the germline ends. Germline V gene data show CDR1 as LNHDA and CDR2 as SQIVND (reference sequence). The CDR3 runs to 14 residues. The CDR3 here is CASSTRENTGELFF. CDR3 coding DNA: TGTGCCAGTAGTACCAGGGAGAACACCGGGGAGCTGTTTTTT.

This clone was counted only a few times. V usage is TRBV29-1 and J usage is TRBJ1-1; the D gene is possibly TRBD1 (5 bases). The germline V and J ends were trimmed by 7 bases and 3 bases, with 15 bases remaining between them. This CDR3 has 13 amino acids. Germline assignment: CDR1 SQVTM and CDR2 ANQGSEA. The CDR3 DNA sequence: TGCAGCGCCCGAATTGGGGCGGACACTGAAGCTTTCTTT. The encoded protein is CSARIGADTEAFF.

The chain joins TRBV29-1 to TRBJ2-1; 7 positions agree with TRBD2. CDR1 is SQVTM and CDR2 is ANQGSEA in the germline V gene. Germline trimming cut 4 bases from V and 1 base from J; bases unmatched to any gene: 4. The length of the CDR3 is 14 residues. The DNA for the CDR3 is TGCAGCGTTGCGGCCGGGAGGTCCTACAATGAGCAGTTCTTC. Translating gives CSVAAGRSYNEQFF.

This rearrangement joins TRBV6-6 to TRBJ2-5; TRBD1 might be the D (8 bases). Trimming took off 5 bases at V and 5 bases at J, with 12 bases between the two ends. The germline gives CDR1 MNHNY, CDR2 SVGAGI (reference sequence). The CDR3 is 13 residues long. CDR3 residues: CASSQQGGETQYF. CDR3 nucleotide sequence: TGTGCCAGCAGTCAACAGGGGGGGGAGACCCAGTACTTC.

The chain combines TRBV30 with TRBJ2-7; TRBD1 aligns across 8 bases. Germline V gives CDR1 GTSNPN, CDR2 SVGIG (reference sequence). The V and J ends lost 0 bases and 6 bases, in that order; junction bases with no gene match: 10. CDR3 length: 15 amino acids. CDR3 DNA: TGTGCCTGGAGTGTTCTGAACAGGGGGGCTGGCGAGCAGTACTTC. It translates to CAWSVLNRGAGEQYF.